These 4 T cell receptor beta chains came from one sample sequenced in a study of blood T cell repertoires in COVID-19. Generated by immunoSEQ multiplex PCR, the TCRdb table keeps only in-frame clones and is missing some. The sample lists over 300,000 clones, nearly 90% occurring once. Sequenced: PBMCs or T cells enriched from blood (not recorded which). All receptors come from a woman aged 25 to 39 who had recovered from COVID-19.

V usage is TRBV24-1 and J usage is TRBJ1-5; unclear D gene. Germline CDR1 reads KGHDR; CDR2 reads SFDVKD. Trimming took 3 bases from V and 0 from J, leaving 20 bases between them. This CDR3 is 19 amino acids long. CDR3 loop: CATSDPLLGRFDSNQPQHF. The DNA of the CDR3 is TGTGCCACCAGTGATCCTTTACTTGGGAGGTTTGATAGCAATCAGCCCCAGCATTTT.

This clone has a single count. The chain carries TRBV29-1 and TRBJ1-1; D might be TRBD1 (6 bases). Germline assignment: CDR1 SQVTM and CDR2 ANQGSEA. With 4 bases removed from V and 3 bases from J, the gap between germline ends came to 9 bases. CDR3 length equals 12 residues. The CDR3 sequence: CSVAGADTEAFF. The CDR3 DNA sequence: TGCAGCGTTGCAGGGGCGGACACTGAAGCTTTCTTT.

The V and J genes are TRBV7-9 and TRBJ2-2, with a tentative D call TRBD1 (5 bases). V was pared by 3 bases and J by 5 bases, with 16 bases between. The CDR3 runs to 16 residues. Germline values: CDR1 SEHNR, CDR2 FQNEAQ (reference sequence). The CDR3 loop reads CASSLGSAGWTGELFF. In DNA form, the CDR3 reads TGTGCCAGCAGCTTGGGTTCGGCAGGGTGGACCGGGGAGCTGTTTTTT.

The rearrangement joins TRBV20-1 to TRBJ1-1, with 9 bases that match TRBD1. V was clipped by 6 bases and J by 11 bases; unmatched bases: 7. From germline, CDR1 is DFQATT and CDR2 SNEGSKA (reference sequence). The CDR3 loop spans 11 amino acids. CDR3 protein: CSAPDRGWAFF. CDR3 DNA: TGCAGTGCACCGGACAGGGGATGGGCTTTCTTT.